The 21 T cell receptor beta chains below all came from one sample that was sequenced in a study of shared clonotypes between healthy human individuals. The protocol was immunoSEQ multiplex PCR, while the TCRdb copy is restricted to in-frame clones and leaves out a portion. The sample lists about 980,000 clones, approximately 76% seen once, with around 1.4% in the top ten. Sequenced: memory CD4+ T cells sorted from blood. The subset here: CD45RA-negative fraction. These receptors all come from a man in his late teens or twenties in good health.

The gene calls are TRBV11-3 and TRBJ2-1; D may correspond to TRBD1 or TRBD2 (5 bases each). The V and J ends lost 4 bases and 5 bases respectively, with 9 bases between them. This CDR3 is 13 amino acids long. CDR1 and CDR2 (germline): SGHNT, YENEEA. The CDR3: CASSWGPDNEQFF. The CDR3, as DNA: TGTGCCAGCAGCTGGGGACCCGACAATGAGCAGTTCTTC.

The gene calls are TRBV6-5 and TRBJ1-6; no clear D gene. V shed 6 bases and J shed 10 bases, with 13 bases lying between them. The CDR3 covers 13 residues. CDR1 is MNHEY, CDR2 SVGAGI, per germline. The CDR3 protein is CASSQGQRSPLHF. CDR3 DNA: TGTGCCAGCAGCCAAGGGCAGCGATCACCCCTCCACTTT.

This rearrangement joins TRBV7-9 to TRBJ2-5; TRBD2 is a possible D gene (6 bases). The V gene's germline CDR1 is SEHNR and CDR2 FQNEAQ (reference sequence). Trimming removed 5 bases at V and 2 bases at J, with 15 bases between. The CDR3 has 15 amino acids. For the CDR3, the DNA is TGTGCCAGCAGCAGGCCTCCAGGAGGGCAAGAGACCCAGTACTTC. Encoded protein: CASSRPPGGQETQYF.

This clone came up a few times. V and J are TRBV25-1 and TRBJ1-5; D unresolved. The germline V gene encodes CDR1 MGHDK and CDR2 SYGVNS. The ends were cut back, 4 bases at V and 3 bases at J, with 4 bases in the middle. This CDR3 has 12 amino acids. The CDR3 DNA sequence: TGTGCCAGCAGTGTGAACAATCAGCCCCAGCATTTT. This codes for CASSVNNQPQHF. The entire variable domain, with the rest obtained from reference TRBV25-1 and TRBJ1-5, is as follows: EADIYQTPRYLVIGTGKKITLECSQTMGHDKMYWYQQDPGMELHLIHYSYGVNSTEKGDLSSESTVSRIRTEHFPLTLESARPSHTSQYLCASSVNNQPQHFGDGTRLSIL.

The chain uses TRBV9 and TRBJ1-6; 7 bases fit TRBD1. The CDR3 extends over 15 amino acids. J gave up 7 bases and V 4 bases, and 8 bases lay outside the gene matches. The germline CDR1 and CDR2 sequences are SGDLS and YYNGEE. CDR3 in DNA: TGTGCCAGCAGCCCCGGAGGGACAGCAAATTCACCCCTCCACTTT. Translation: CASSPGGTANSPLHF.

CDR3 DNA: TGTGCCAGCACTGATAGCGGGGAGCCCACAGATACGCAGTATTTT. Protein sequence: CASTDSGEPTDTQYF. The rearrangement joins TRBV2 to TRBJ2-3; the match to TRBD2 covers 8 bases. The V segment lost 7 bases and the J segment 2 bases; nucleotides outside the gene matches: 8. The CDR3 loop spans 15 amino acids. Germline assignment: CDR1 SNHLY and CDR2 FYNNEI.

This clone was seen more than once but under ten times. The chain links TRBV11-2 to TRBJ2-7; TRBD2 matches 9 bases. Trimming cost V 5 bases and J 5 bases; bases outside gene matches: 10. Germline V gives CDR1 SGHAT, CDR2 FQNNGV. This CDR3 contains 15 residues. The CDR3 DNA reads as TGTGCCAGCAGCCCCATAGCGGGAGCTGGCAACGAGCAGTACTTC. Its translation is CASSPIAGAGNEQYF.

The chain has TRBV5-1 and TRBJ2-2, with 10 bases lining up with TRBD2. Germline CDR1 SGHRS, CDR2 YFSETQ. The length of the CDR3 is 15 residues. V lost 5 bases and J lost 6; bases outside the gene matches: 7. The CDR3 DNA reads TGCGCCAGCAGTTCGTCTAGCGGGAGTTCCGGGGAGCTGTTTTTT. Translating it yields CASSSSSGSSGELFF.

The chain has TRBV19 and TRBJ1-2; possible D gene TRBD1, 6 bases. V lost 4 bases and J lost 2, with 14 bases in between. Germline lookup yields CDR1 LNHDA and CDR2 SQIVND (reference sequence). The CDR3 loop spans 15 amino acids. The CDR3 is CASSSSDSPNYGYTF. CDR3 in DNA: TGTGCCAGTAGTAGTTCGGACAGCCCGAACTATGGCTACACCTTC. The full variable domain, completed using reference TRBV19 and TRBJ1-2, is DGGITQSPKYLFRKEGQNVTLSCEQNLNHDAMYWYRQDPGQGLRLIYYSQIVNDFQKGDIAEGYSVSREKKESFPLTVTSAQKNPTAFYLCASSSSDSPNYGYTFGSGTRLTVV.

The chain couples TRBV29-1 to TRBJ2-1, with D possibly being TRBD1 or TRBD2 (5 bases each). Germline V gives CDR1 SQVTM, CDR2 ANQGSEA. The CDR3 is 14 amino acids. V dropped 1 base and J dropped 0 bases, with 7 bases sitting between them. CDR3 sequence reads: CSVEGDGSYNEQFF. The CDR3 coding sequence is TGCAGCGTTGAAGGGGACGGCTCCTACAATGAGCAGTTCTTC.

This chain connects TRBV25-1 to TRBJ2-3; D ambiguous. V dropped 5 bases and J dropped 1 base, with 7 bases sitting between them. The CDR3 has 13 residues. CDR1 is MGHDK and CDR2 is SYGVNS in the germline V gene. CDR3 DNA sequence: TGTGCCAGCAGTTTCCAGGGCACAGATACGCAGTATTTT. The encoded protein is CASSFQGTDTQYF.

This chain uses TRBV6-4 with TRBJ2-1; 14 positions agree with TRBD2. CDR1 and CDR2 from the germline V gene are MRHNA and SNTAGT. With V trimmed by 5 bases and J by 1 base, 1 base remained unmatched. This CDR3 is 16 amino acids long. The CDR3 sequence is CASSRTSGGSYNEQFF. The CDR3 region has the DNA TGTGCCAGCAGTCGGACTAGCGGGGGGTCCTACAATGAGCAGTTCTTC.

Remarks on this clone: In the same sample, other DNA sequences code for this CDR3. Here the CDR3 reads CASSRDRDEQYF. CDR3 coding DNA: TGCGCCAGCTCAAGGGACAGGGACGAGCAGTACTTC. The chain combines TRBV5-1 with TRBJ2-7, with 9 bases identical to TRBD1. Germline CDR1 and CDR2: SGHRS and YFSETQ. J was trimmed by 5 bases and V by 7 bases; bases with no gene match: 4. The CDR3 length is 12 residues.

The chain joins TRBV18 to TRBJ2-1; no clear D. The germline CDR1 and CDR2 sequences are KGHSH and LQKENI. CDR3 length: 15 amino acids. Trimming shortened V by 3 bases and J by 2 bases, and 11 bases separated the two germline ends. The chain's CDR3 is CASSPPSVPYNEQFF. In DNA form, the CDR3 reads TGTGCCAGCTCACCCCCGTCGGTCCCCTACAATGAGCAGTTCTTC.

The CDR3 protein is CAWSAGTPNQPQHF. The CDR3 region has the DNA TGTGCCTGGAGTGCCGGGACACCTAATCAGCCCCAGCATTTT. The chain uses TRBV30 and TRBJ1-5; tentatively, D is TRBD1 (6 bases). CDR1 is GTSNPN, CDR2 SVGIG, per germline (reference sequence). The CDR3 sequence is 14 residues long. Trimming cost V 1 base and J 4 bases, with 11 bases left between them. The full variable domain, completed using reference TRBV30 and TRBJ1-5, is SQTIHQWPATLVQPVGSPLSLECTVEGTSNPNLYWYRQAAGRGLQLLFYSVGIGQISSEVPQNLSASRPQDRQFILSSKKLLLSDSGFYLCAWSAGTPNQPQHFGDGTRLSIL.

This clone was seen a single time. The rearrangement joins TRBV18 to TRBJ2-3, with TRBD2 matching 12 bases. J lost 4 bases, V lost 0 bases, and 5 bases had no gene match. This CDR3 spans 17 amino acids. Per the germline V gene, CDR1 is KGHSH and CDR2 is LQKENI. In DNA form, the CDR3 reads TGTGCCAGCTCACCACCTAGACTAGCGGGAGTTTCAGATACGCAGTATTTT. This translates into CASSPPRLAGVSDTQYF.

The chain combines TRBV6-6 with TRBJ1-2, with D maybe TRBD1 (6 bases). The germline V and J ends were trimmed by 7 bases and 8 bases, with 17 bases remaining between them. Looked up from germline, CDR1 is MNHNY and CDR2 is SVGAGI (reference sequence). This CDR3 has 13 amino acids. In nucleotides, the CDR3 is TGTGCCAGCAAAAGTAACAGGGAGGGCGGCTACACCTTC. Protein product: CASKSNREGGYTF.

This chain connects TRBV2 to TRBJ2-7; perhaps TRBD1 as D (5 bases). The V end lost 2 bases, the J end lost 4 bases, and 12 bases lay between the germline ends. The CDR3 is 14 amino acids. The germline gives CDR1 SNHLY, CDR2 FYNNEI. This CDR3 is CASSENDAGYEQYF. The CDR3 DNA reads as TGTGCCAGCAGTGAAAATGATGCAGGGTACGAGCAGTACTTC. The full variable domain, with the rest looked up from reference TRBV2 and TRBJ2-7, is EPEVTQTPSHQVTQMGQEVILRCVPISNHLYFYWYRQILGQKVEFLVSFYNNEISEKSEIFDDQFSVERPDGSNFTLKIRSTKLEDSAMYFCASSENDAGYEQYFGPGTRLTVT.

CDR3 sequence reads: CASSYNGDTQYF. CDR3 coding DNA: TGTGCCAGCAGCTATAATGGAGATACGCAGTATTTT. This chain joins TRBV6-7 and TRBJ2-3; D uncertain. TRBV6-7 is recorded as an ORF, its role being uncertain. The CDR3 covers 12 residues. V lost 6 bases and J 5 bases, leaving 9 bases between the germline ends.

The chain has TRBV27 and TRBJ2-5; 8 bases fit TRBD2. Germline V gene data show CDR1 as MNHEY and CDR2 as SMNVEV (reference sequence). This CDR3 is built from 16 residues. J lost 0 bases, V lost 4 bases, and 7 bases had no gene match. The CDR3 DNA sequence: TGTGCCAGCAGTTCCTGGGGAGCGGGGGACCAAGAGACCCAGTACTTC. Residues: CASSSWGAGDQETQYF.

V gene TRBV4-1 combines with J gene TRBJ2-3, with TRBD2 identical over 15 bases. Per germline, CDR1 MGHRA and CDR2 YSYEKL. V gave up 3 bases and J gave up 4 bases; unmatched junction bases: 5. CDR3 length: 17 amino acids. This chain's CDR3 is CASSQGTSGGYPDTQYF. The CDR3 nucleotides are TGCGCCAGCAGCCAGGGGACTAGCGGGGGGTATCCAGATACGCAGTATTTT.